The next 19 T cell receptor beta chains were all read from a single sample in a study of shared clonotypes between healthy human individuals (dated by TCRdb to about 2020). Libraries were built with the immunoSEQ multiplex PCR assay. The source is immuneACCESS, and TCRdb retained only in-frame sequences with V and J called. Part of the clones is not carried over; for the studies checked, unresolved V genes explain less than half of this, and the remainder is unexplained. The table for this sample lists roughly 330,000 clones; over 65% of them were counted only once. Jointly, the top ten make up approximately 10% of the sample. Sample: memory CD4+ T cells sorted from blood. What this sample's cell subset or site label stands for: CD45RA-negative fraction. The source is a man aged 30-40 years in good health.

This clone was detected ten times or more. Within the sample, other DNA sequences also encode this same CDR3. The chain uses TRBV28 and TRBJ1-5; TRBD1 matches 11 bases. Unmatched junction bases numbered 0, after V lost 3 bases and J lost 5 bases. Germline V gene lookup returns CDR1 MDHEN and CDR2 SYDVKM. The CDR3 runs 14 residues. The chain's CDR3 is CASSLDRGHQPQHF. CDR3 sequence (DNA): TGTGCCAGCAGTTTGGACAGGGGGCATCAGCCCCAGCATTTT.

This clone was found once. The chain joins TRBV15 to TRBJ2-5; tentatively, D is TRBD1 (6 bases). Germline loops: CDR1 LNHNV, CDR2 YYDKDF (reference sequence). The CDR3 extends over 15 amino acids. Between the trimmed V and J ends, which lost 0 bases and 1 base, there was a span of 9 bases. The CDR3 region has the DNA TGTGCCACCAGCAGAGATCGGACAGTCCAAGAGACCCAGTACTTC. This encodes CATSRDRTVQETQYF.

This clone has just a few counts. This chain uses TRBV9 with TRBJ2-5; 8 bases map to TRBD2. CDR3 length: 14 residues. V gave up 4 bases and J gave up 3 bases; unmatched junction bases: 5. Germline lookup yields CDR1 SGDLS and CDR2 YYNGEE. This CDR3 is CASSLQAGEETQYF. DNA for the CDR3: TGTGCCAGCAGCCTGCAAGCGGGAGAAGAGACCCAGTACTTC.

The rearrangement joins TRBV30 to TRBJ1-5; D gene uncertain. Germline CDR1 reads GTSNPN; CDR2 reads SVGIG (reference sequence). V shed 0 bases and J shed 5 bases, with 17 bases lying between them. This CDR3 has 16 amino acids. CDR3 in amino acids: CAWSVRGIGLDQPQHF. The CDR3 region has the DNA TGTGCCTGGAGTGTACGTGGGATCGGTCTAGATCAGCCCCAGCATTTT.

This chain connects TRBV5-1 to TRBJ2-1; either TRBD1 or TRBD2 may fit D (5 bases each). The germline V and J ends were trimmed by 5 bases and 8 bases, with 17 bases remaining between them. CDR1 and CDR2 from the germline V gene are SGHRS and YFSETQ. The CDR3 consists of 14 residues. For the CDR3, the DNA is TGCGCCAGCAGTTCCGGGACCGTAGGCCATGAGCAGTTCTTC. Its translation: CASSSGTVGHEQFF. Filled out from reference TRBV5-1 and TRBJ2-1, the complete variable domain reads KAGVTQTPRYLIKTRGQQVTLSCSPISGHRSVSWYQQTPGQGLQFLFEYFSETQRNKGNFPGRFSGRQFSNSRSEMNVSTLELGDSALYLCASSSGTVGHEQFFGPGTRLTVL.

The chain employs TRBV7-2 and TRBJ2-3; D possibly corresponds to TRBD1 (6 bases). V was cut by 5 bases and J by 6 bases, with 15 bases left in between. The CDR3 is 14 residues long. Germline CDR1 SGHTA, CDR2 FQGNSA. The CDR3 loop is CASSQWTDVDTQYF. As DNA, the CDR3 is TGTGCCAGCAGCCAATGGACAGACGTGGATACGCAGTATTTT.

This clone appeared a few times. DNA of the CDR3: TGTGCCAGCAGCTTATCTCTGGGTGGGGGTGAAGCTTTCTTT. Translating it yields CASSLSLGGGEAFF. The rearrangement joins TRBV7-9 to TRBJ1-1; D is possibly TRBD1 (5 bases). V was trimmed by 2 bases and J by 7 bases, leaving 14 bases between them. The CDR3 is 14 residues long. CDR1 and CDR2 from the germline V gene are SEHNR and FQNEAQ (reference sequence).

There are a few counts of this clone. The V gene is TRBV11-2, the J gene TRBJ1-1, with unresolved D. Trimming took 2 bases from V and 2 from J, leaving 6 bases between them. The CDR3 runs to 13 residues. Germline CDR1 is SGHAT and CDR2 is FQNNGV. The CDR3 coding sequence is TGTGCCAGCAGCTTAAGGCTAAACACTGAAGCTTTCTTT. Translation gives CASSLRLNTEAFF.

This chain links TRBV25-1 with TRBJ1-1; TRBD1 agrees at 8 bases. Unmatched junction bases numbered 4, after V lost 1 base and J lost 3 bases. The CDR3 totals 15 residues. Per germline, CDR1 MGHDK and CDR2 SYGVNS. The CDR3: CASSESNRGDTEAFF. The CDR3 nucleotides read TGTGCCAGCAGTGAATCTAACAGGGGGGACACTGAAGCTTTCTTT.

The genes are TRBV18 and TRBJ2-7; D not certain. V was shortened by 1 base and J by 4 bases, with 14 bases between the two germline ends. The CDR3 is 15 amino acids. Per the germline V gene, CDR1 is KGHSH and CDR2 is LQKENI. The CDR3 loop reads CASSPRSGGVYEQYF. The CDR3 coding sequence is TGTGCCAGCTCACCACGGTCAGGTGGTGTATACGAGCAGTACTTC.

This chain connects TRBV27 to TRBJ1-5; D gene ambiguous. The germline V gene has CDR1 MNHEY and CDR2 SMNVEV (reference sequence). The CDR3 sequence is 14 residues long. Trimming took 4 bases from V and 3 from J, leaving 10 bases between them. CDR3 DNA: TGTGCCAGCAGTTATAGCCTACACAATCAGCCCCAGCATTTT. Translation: CASSYSLHNQPQHF.

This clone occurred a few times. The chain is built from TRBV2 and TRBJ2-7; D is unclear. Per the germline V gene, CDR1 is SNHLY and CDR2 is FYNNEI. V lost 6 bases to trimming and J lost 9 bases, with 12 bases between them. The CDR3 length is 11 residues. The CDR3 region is CASRDPVGQYF. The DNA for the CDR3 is TGTGCCAGCAGAGACCCGGTCGGGCAGTACTTC. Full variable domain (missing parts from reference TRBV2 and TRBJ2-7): EPEVTQTPSHQVTQMGQEVILRCVPISNHLYFYWYRQILGQKVEFLVSFYNNEISEKSEIFDDQFSVERPDGSNFTLKIRSTKLEDSAMYFCASRDPVGQYFGPGTRLTVT.

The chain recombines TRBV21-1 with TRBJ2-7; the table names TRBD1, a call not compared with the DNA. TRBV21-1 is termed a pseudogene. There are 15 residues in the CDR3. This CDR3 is CASRWVRTATYEQYF. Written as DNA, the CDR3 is TGTGCCAGCCGATGGGTGAGGACAGCAACCTACGAGCAGTACTTC.

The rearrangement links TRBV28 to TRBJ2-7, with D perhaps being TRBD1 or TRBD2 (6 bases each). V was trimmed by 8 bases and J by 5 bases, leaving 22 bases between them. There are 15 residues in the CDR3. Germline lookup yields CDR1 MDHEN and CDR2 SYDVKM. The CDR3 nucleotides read TGTGCCAGCGCAACCTGGGGGGCCCTCGGGAACGAGCAGTACTTC. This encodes CASATWGALGNEQYF. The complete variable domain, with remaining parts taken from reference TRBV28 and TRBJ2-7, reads DVKVTQSSRYLVKRTGEKVFLECVQDMDHENMFWYRQDPGLGLRLIYFSYDVKMKEKGDIPEGYSVSREKKERFSLILESASTNQTSMYLCASATWGALGNEQYFGPGTRLTVT.

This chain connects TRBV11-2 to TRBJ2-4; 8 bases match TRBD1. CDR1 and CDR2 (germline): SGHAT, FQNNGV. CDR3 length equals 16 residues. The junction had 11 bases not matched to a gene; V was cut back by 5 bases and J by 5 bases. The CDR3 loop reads CASSRTTGGRENIQYF. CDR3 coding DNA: TGTGCCAGCAGCCGAACCACAGGGGGGAGAGAAAACATTCAGTACTTC.

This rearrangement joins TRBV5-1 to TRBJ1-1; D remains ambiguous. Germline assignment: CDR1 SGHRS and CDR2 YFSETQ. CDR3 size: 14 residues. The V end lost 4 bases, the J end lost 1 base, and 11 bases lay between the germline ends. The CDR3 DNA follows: TGCGCCAGCAGCGGATTCTCGCAGAACACTGAAGCTTTCTTT. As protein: CASSGFSQNTEAFF.

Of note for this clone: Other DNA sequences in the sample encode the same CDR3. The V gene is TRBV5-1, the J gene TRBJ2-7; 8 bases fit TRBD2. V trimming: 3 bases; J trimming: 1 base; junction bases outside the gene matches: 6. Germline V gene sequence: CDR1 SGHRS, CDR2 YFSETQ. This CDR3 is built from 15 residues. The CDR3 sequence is CASSSSGSRSYEQYF. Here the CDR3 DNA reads TGCGCCAGCAGCTCAAGCGGGAGTAGGTCCTACGAGCAGTACTTC.

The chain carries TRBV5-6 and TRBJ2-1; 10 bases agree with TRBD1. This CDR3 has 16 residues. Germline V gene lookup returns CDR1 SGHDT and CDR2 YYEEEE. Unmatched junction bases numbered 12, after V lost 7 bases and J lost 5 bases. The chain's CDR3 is CASATPGQGLHNEQFF. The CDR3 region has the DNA TGTGCCAGCGCTACCCCGGGACAGGGGCTTCACAATGAGCAGTTCTTC.

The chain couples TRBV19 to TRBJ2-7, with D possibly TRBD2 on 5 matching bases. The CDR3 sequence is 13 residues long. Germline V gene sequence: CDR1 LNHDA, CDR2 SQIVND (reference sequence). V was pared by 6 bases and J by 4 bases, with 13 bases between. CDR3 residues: CASSREWGYEQYF. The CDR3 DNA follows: TGTGCCAGTAGCCGGGAATGGGGATACGAGCAGTACTTC. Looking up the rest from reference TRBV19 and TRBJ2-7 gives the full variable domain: DGGITQSPKYLFRKEGQNVTLSCEQNLNHDAMYWYRQDPGQGLRLIYYSQIVNDFQKGDIAEGYSVSREKKESFPLTVTSAQKNPTAFYLCASSREWGYEQYFGPGTRLTVT.